This is a list of T cell receptor beta chains from one sample in a study of blood T cell repertoires in COVID-19. TCRdb's table, derived via immunoSEQ multiplex PCR, lists solely in-frame clones and lacks some. The sample has about 50,000 clones; 83% are singletons. The sample consisted of peripheral blood. These receptors all come from a woman over 75 with acute or convalescent COVID-19. The CDR3 runs from the conserved cysteine through the conserved F or W. D genes are given only for firm matches. Clone size is stated in some rows and not others, as once, few, many or a class when expanded.

J: TRBJ1-2
D: TRBD1
size: .
V: TRBV6-5
CDR3: CASSSRDRGLYGYTF
DNA: TGTGCCAGCAGTTCACGCGACAGGGGGCTATATGGCTACACCTTC

J: TRBJ1-3
D: TRBD1
size: .
V: TRBV7-9
CDR3: CASSLETGIFGNTIYF
DNA: TGTGCCAGCAGCTTAGAGACAGGGATCTTTGGAAACACCATATATTTT

J: TRBJ2-3
D: TRBD1
size: .
V: TRBV6-5
CDR3: CASKRVTGVTDTQYF
DNA: TGTGCCAGCAAAAGAGTGACAGGGGTCACAGATACGCAGTATTTT

J: TRBJ1-2
D: .
size: once
V: TRBV2
CDR3: CATSPNRFYGYTF
DNA: TGTGCCACCTCGCCGAACAGGTTCTATGGCTACACCTTC

J: TRBJ2-2
D: .
size: once
V: TRBV18
CDR3: CASSRGQLNTGELFF
DNA: TGTGCCAGCTCACGGGGGCAGTTGAACACCGGGGAGCTGTTTTTT

J: TRBJ2-1
D: TRBD1
size: .
V: TRBV24-1
CDR3: CATSERQGLSNEQFF
DNA: TGTGCCACCAGTGAAAGACAGGGGTTAAGCAATGAGCAGTTCTTC

J: TRBJ2-1
D: .
size: .
V: TRBV6-5
CDR3: CASSYGQRKANEQFF
DNA: TGTGCCAGCAGTTACGGGCAGCGGAAGGCAAATGAGCAGTTCTTC

J: TRBJ1-2
D: TRBD1
size: .
V: TRBV27
CDR3: CASSLRTGGKEGGYTF
DNA: TGTGCCAGCAGTTTAAGGACAGGGGGCAAAGAGGGTGGCTACACCTTC

J: TRBJ1-6
D: TRBD1
size: .
V: TRBV7-9
CDR3: CASSLRTGGGSPLHF
DNA: TGTGCCAGCAGCTTAAGGACAGGGGGAGGTTCACCCCTCCACTTT

J: TRBJ1-1
D: .
size: .
V: TRBV19
CDR3: CASSFGQNSEAFF
DNA: TGTGCCAGTAGTTTTGGACAGAACAGTGAAGCTTTCTTT

J: TRBJ1-6
D: .
size: .
V: TRBV30
CDR3: CAWKGGGSYNSPLHF
DNA: TGTGCCTGGAAGGGCGGGGGGTCCTATAATTCACCCCTCCACTTT

J: TRBJ2-7
D: .
size: once
V: TRBV5-1
CDR3: CASSSGGGYEQYF
DNA: TGCGCCAGCAGCTCCGGAGGCGGCTACGAGCAGTACTTC

J: TRBJ2-3
D: .
size: .
V: TRBV2
CDR3: CASSELSDTQYF
DNA: TGTGCCAGCAGTGAATTATCAGATACGCAGTATTTT

J: TRBJ1-1
D: .
size: few
V: TRBV7-3
CDR3: CASSLSGVTEAFF
DNA: TGTGCCAGCAGCCTTTCCGGGGTTACTGAAGCTTTCTTT

J: TRBJ1-4
D: .
size: .
V: TRBV15
CDR3: CATSTRQVLPASTNEKLFF
DNA: TGTGCCACCAGCACGCGACAGGTACTACCCGCTTCAACTAATGAAAAACTGTTTTTT

J: TRBJ2-3
D: TRBD2
size: .
V: TRBV3-1/TRBV3-2
CDR3: CASSQGLAGGSDTQYF
DNA: TGTGCCAGCAGCCAAGGACTAGCGGGGGGTTCGGATACGCAGTATTTT

J: TRBJ2-7
D: .
size: .
V: TRBV10-1
CDR3: CASSEEGVGVKYF
DNA: TGCGCCAGCAGTGAGGAGGGAGTTGGAGTCAAGTACTTC

J: TRBJ1-1
D: TRBD1
size: .
V: TRBV7-9
CDR3: CASSSRQGENTEAFF
DNA: TGTGCCAGCAGCTCCAGACAGGGGGAGAACACTGAAGCTTTCTTT

J: TRBJ1-4
D: .
size: .
V: TRBV12-3/TRBV12-4
CDR3: CASGGHLGEKLFF
DNA: TGTGCCAGCGGCGGACACCTGGGCGAAAAACTGTTTTTT

J: TRBJ1-5
D: TRBD1
size: .
V: TRBV15
CDR3: CATSRKGDRVNPQHF
DNA: TGTGCCACCAGCAGGAAGGGGGACAGGGTAAATCCCCAGCATTTT

J: TRBJ1-2
D: TRBD1
size: few
V: TRBV28
CDR3: CASGTGFGYTF
DNA: TGTGCCAGCGGGACAGGGTTTGGCTACACCTTC

J: TRBJ1-5
D: .
size: .
V: TRBV11-2
CDR3: CASSLAGRNQPQHF
DNA: TGTGCCAGCAGCTTAGCAGGGCGCAATCAGCCCCAGCATTTT

J: TRBJ1-1
D: .
size: .
V: TRBV6-5
CDR3: CASSIPGGTEAFF
DNA: TGTGCCAGCAGTATCCCGGGGGGCACTGAAGCTTTCTTT

J: TRBJ2-2
D: .
size: .
V: TRBV11-2
CDR3: CATTGHANTGELFF
DNA: TGTGCCACAACAGGGCACGCGAACACCGGGGAGCTGTTTTTT

J: TRBJ1-5
D: .
size: .
V: TRBV7-8
CDR3: CASSLDSLNQPQHF
DNA: TGTGCCAGCAGCTTAGACAGCCTAAATCAGCCCCAGCATTTT

J: TRBJ2-3
D: .
size: once
V: TRBV2
CDR3: CASSIRDSSTDTQYF
DNA: TGTGCCAGCAGTATTAGAGACAGTAGCACAGATACGCAGTATTTT

J: TRBJ1-6
D: .
size: .
V: TRBV12-3/TRBV12-4
CDR3: CASTRDFNSPLHF
DNA: TGTGCCAGCACAAGGGACTTTAATTCACCCCTCCACTTT

J: TRBJ2-3
D: TRBD1
size: once
V: TRBV5-1
CDR3: CASRERTGESDTQYF
DNA: TGCGCCAGCAGGGAGAGGACAGGGGAATCAGATACGCAGTATTTT

J: TRBJ2-5
D: TRBD1
size: .
V: TRBV5-6
CDR3: CASSTDRDETQYF
DNA: TGTGCCAGCAGCACGGACAGGGACGAGACCCAGTACTTC

J: TRBJ2-7
D: TRBD1
size: .
V: TRBV5-6
CDR3: CASSFGQVTTEEYF
DNA: TGTGCCAGCAGCTTCGGACAGGTGACCACCGAGGAGTACTTC

J: TRBJ1-2
D: .
size: .
V: TRBV30
CDR3: CAWRKPGVSGYTF
DNA: TGTGCCTGGAGGAAACCGGGGGTATCAGGCTACACCTTC

J: TRBJ2-2
D: TRBD1
size: once
V: TRBV24-1
CDR3: CATATGTSTGELFF
DNA: TGTGCCACCGCGACAGGGACGAGCACCGGGGAGCTGTTTTTT

J: TRBJ1-2
D: .
size: .
V: TRBV6-5
CDR3: CASSPGQSTYGYTF
DNA: TGTGCCAGCAGTCCTGGACAGTCCACCTATGGCTACACCTTC

J: TRBJ1-3
D: TRBD1
size: .
V: TRBV18
CDR3: CASSRNRGTDSGNTIYF
DNA: TGTGCCAGCTCACGGAACCGGGGGACAGACTCTGGAAACACCATATATTTT

J: TRBJ2-5
D: TRBD2
size: .
V: TRBV10-1
CDR3: CASRAAGGETQYF
DNA: TGCGCCAGCAGGGCAGCGGGAGGGGAGACCCAGTACTTC

J: TRBJ2-1
D: .
size: .
V: TRBV12-3/TRBV12-4
CDR3: CASEKREHNEQFF
DNA: TGTGCCAGCGAAAAACGGGAACACAATGAGCAGTTCTTC

J: TRBJ2-6
D: .
size: .
V: TRBV6-5
CDR3: CASSYSGSFANVLTF
DNA: TGTGCCAGCAGTTATTCCGGGAGTTTCGCCAACGTCCTGACTTTC

J: TRBJ1-1
D: .
size: .
V: TRBV9
CDR3: CASSVSQNGDTEAFF
DNA: TGTGCCAGCAGCGTATCCCAGAACGGGGACACTGAAGCTTTCTTT

J: TRBJ2-1
D: .
size: .
V: TRBV4-1
CDR3: CASSPNAGEQFF
DNA: TGCGCCAGCAGCCCGAATGCCGGTGAGCAGTTCTTC

J: TRBJ2-1
D: .
size: .
V: TRBV5-6
CDR3: CASSLYTNEQFF
DNA: TGTGCCAGCAGCTTGTACACAAATGAGCAGTTCTTC

J: TRBJ2-1
D: .
size: .
V: TRBV5-1
CDR3: CASSLGGGRDEQFF
DNA: TGCGCCAGCAGCTTGGGCGGGGGCCGGGATGAGCAGTTCTTC

J: TRBJ2-7
D: .
size: .
V: TRBV19
CDR3: CASRRTADYEQYF
DNA: TGTGCCAGTAGGAGGACAGCTGACTACGAGCAGTACTTC

J: TRBJ2-1
D: .
size: .
V: TRBV5-1
CDR3: CASSMAGTYEQFF
DNA: TGCGCCAGCAGTATGGCGGGTACCTATGAGCAGTTCTTC

J: TRBJ1-3
D: .
size: .
V: TRBV11-2
CDR3: CASRLSSGNTIYF
DNA: TGTGCCAGCAGACTCTCCTCTGGAAACACCATATATTTT

J: TRBJ2-1
D: .
size: .
V: TRBV11-2
CDR3: CASSLAGTDHNEQFF
DNA: TGTGCCAGCAGCTTGGCAGGCACCGATCACAATGAGCAGTTCTTC

J: TRBJ2-5
D: TRBD1
size: .
V: TRBV2
CDR3: CASKITGATETQYF
DNA: TGTGCCAGCAAGATAACAGGGGCTACAGAGACCCAGTACTTC

J: TRBJ1-5
D: .
size: few
V: TRBV19
CDR3: CASSHKAGRSNQPQHF
DNA: TGTGCCAGTAGTCATAAGGCAGGCCGGAGCAATCAGCCCCAGCATTTT

J: TRBJ2-1
D: .
size: .
V: TRBV5-1
CDR3: CASQTTQGYNEQFF
DNA: TGCGCCAGCCAAACAACCCAGGGGTACAATGAGCAGTTCTTC

J: TRBJ2-1
D: .
size: .
V: TRBV30
CDR3: CAWSKNFRDFDNEQFF
DNA: TGTGCCTGGAGCAAAAATTTCCGGGACTTTGACAATGAGCAGTTCTTC